This T cell receptor beta chain appears in the sequencing data of a study of cytomegalovirus exposure and HLA in healthy donors. Study-level information: Approximately 190 million T cells yielded more than 90 million unique TCR beta sequences, as an earlier analysis found. Findings and caveats of the study: Association of some 18,000 TCR beta sequences with HLA alleles was found at 0.05 false discovery rate in a later analysis. Presence/absence analyses took donor sequencing depth as roughly uniform. In a later analysis, compared with equally common non-associated chains, HLA-associated beta chains were more expanded.

A note on this clone: Its antigen is as yet unknown.

CDR1 is MNHNY, CDR2 SVGAGI, per germline (reference sequence). This CDR3 is 16 amino acids long. Trimming removed 2 bases at V and 4 bases at J, with 17 bases between. PCR used 60 Vbeta primers and 13 Jbeta primers. Assay: immunoSEQ multiplex PCR; the TCRdb copy retains only in-frame clones and omits some. The sample consists of around 130,000 clones, about 82% of them appearing once. This clonotype was sampled from a boy between 10 and 17 years old in good health and CMV-seronegative. The sample comprised PBMCs. The chain joins TRBV6-6 to TRBJ1-2; D remains unclear. CDR3: CASSYTKEGRSYGYTF. The CDR3 DNA sequence: TGTGCCAGCAGTTACACGAAAGAGGGCCGTTCCTATGGCTACACCTTC.